This T cell receptor (beta chain) appears in the sequencing data of a study of early T cells in non-severe SARS-CoV-2 infection. About the research overall: Chains stayed unpaired after sequencing of bulk RNA from unsorted whole blood.

With respect to this clonotype: An end of the junction differs from the germline gene, which may be a read error.

Tagging with unique molecular identifiers was applied to individual cDNA molecules. TCRdb independently ran MiXCR on the 5' RACE reads; one entry per CDR3 protein. The sample comprises more than 90,000 distinct CDR3 sequences, approximately 9.9% of which are singletons, and about 5% rests with the top ten. The germline CDR1 and CDR2 sequences are MNHNS and SASEGT. The CDR3 length is 18 residues. The receptor comes from an adult who was a healthcare worker with PCR-confirmed SARS-CoV-2 infection or an uninfected control (not recorded which). This chain links TRBV6-1 with TRBJ1-1; D possibly corresponds to TRBD1 (5 bases). Specimen: whole blood. DNA for the CDR3: TGTGTCAGCAGTGACCCCGCGTCGGGTTCAGGGAGGAACACTGAAGCTTTCTTT. Translation gives CVSSDPASGSGRNTEAFF.